The 4 T cell receptor beta chains reported below all come from one sample, sequenced in a study of patients and donors after allogeneic stem cell transplantation. TCRdb redid the calling of the RT-PCR reads with MiXCR, one entry per CDR3 protein. The sample lists 150,000 to 200,000 distinct CDR3 sequences, 35% to 50% occurring once. Sequencing was carried out using blood, either unsorted or a sorted T cell fraction (not recorded which). The receptors stem from a human donor who was either an allogeneic HSCT recipient or a stem cell or donor lymphocyte infusion donor (not recorded which). It is not recorded whose cells these are; they may come from a transplant donor.

This clonotype was observed a few times. This rearrangement joins TRBV6-5 to TRBJ2-7; D possibly corresponds to TRBD2 (6 bases). The CDR3 totals 15 residues. Germline CDR1 MNHEY, CDR2 SVGAGI. CDR3 in DNA: TGTGCTACAGCGGGTAGCAGACCTTATTCCTACGAGCAGTACTTC. Its translation is CATAGSRPYSYEQYF.

The chain recombines TRBV4-3 with TRBJ1-2; D unclear. The germline V gene has CDR1 LGHNA and CDR2 YSLEER. Trimming took off 0 bases at V and 10 bases at J, with 12 bases between the two ends. This CDR3 has 13 amino acids. The CDR3 DNA reads as TGCGCCAGCAGCCAAGATCTATTGATAGCCTACACCTTC. It codes for CASSQDLLIAYTF.

The CDR3 region has the DNA TGTGCCAGCAGCTTAACGTTCCGACAGGGGGCTAACTATGGCTACACCTTC. Its translation: CASSLTFRQGANYGYTF. This rearrangement joins TRBV7-3 to TRBJ1-2; TRBD1 agrees at 9 bases. The CDR3 totals 17 residues. Germline V gene sequence: CDR1 SGHTA, CDR2 FQGTGA. The J segment lost 0 bases and the V segment lost 0 bases, leaving 5 bases of the junction unmatched.

V gene TRBV29-1 combines with J gene TRBJ1-1, with no clear D. Germline V gene data show CDR1 as SQVTM and CDR2 as ANQGSEA. CDR3 length: 13 residues. Trimming left V 4 bases short and J 1 base short, with 10 bases between. CDR3 coding DNA: TGCAGCGTTGTGGTGGGAAGGAACACTGAAGCTTTCTTT. It specifies CSVVVGRNTEAFF.